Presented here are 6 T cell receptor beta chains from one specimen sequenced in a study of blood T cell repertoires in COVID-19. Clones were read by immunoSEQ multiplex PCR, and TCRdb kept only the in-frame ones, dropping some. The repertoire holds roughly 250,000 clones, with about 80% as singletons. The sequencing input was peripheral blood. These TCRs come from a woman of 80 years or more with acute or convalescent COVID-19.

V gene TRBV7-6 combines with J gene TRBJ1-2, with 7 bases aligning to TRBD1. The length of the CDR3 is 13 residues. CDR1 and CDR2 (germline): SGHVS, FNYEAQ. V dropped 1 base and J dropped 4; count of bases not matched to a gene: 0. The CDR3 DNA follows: TGTGCCAGCAGCTTAGACAGGGGCTATGGCTACACCTTC. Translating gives CASSLDRGYGYTF.

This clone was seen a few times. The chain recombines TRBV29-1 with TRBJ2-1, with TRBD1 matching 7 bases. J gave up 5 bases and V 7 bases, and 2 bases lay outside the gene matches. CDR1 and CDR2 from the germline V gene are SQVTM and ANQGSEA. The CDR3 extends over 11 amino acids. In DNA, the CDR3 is TGCAGCGGGGACAGCAACAATGAGCAGTTCTTC. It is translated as CSGDSNNEQFF.

The CDR3 DNA sequence: TGTGCCAGCAGCGAGAGACAGGGCACCAACGTCCTGACTTTC. Residues: CASSERQGTNVLTF. The V call is TRBV5-4, the J call TRBJ2-6; 7 bases align to TRBD1. CDR3 size: 14 residues. CDR1 and CDR2 from the germline V gene are SGHNT and YYREEE (reference sequence). Trimming cost V 4 bases and J 8 bases; bases outside gene matches: 6.

The CDR3 here is CASSPRGSDDEQYF. The DNA of the CDR3 is TGCGCCAGCAGCCCTCGGGGGTCGGACGACGAGCAGTACTTC. The rearrangement uses TRBV5-1 and TRBJ2-7; weak D call: TRBD2 (6 bases). Looked up from germline, CDR1 is SGHRS and CDR2 is YFSETQ. The CDR3 length is 14 residues. Trimming stripped 4 bases from V and 5 bases from J, with 16 bases between.

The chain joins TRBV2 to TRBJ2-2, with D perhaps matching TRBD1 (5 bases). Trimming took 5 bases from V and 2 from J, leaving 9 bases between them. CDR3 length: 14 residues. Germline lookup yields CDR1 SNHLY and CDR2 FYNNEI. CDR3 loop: CASSLDSNTGELFF. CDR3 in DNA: TGTGCCAGCAGTTTAGACAGTAACACCGGGGAGCTGTTTTTT.

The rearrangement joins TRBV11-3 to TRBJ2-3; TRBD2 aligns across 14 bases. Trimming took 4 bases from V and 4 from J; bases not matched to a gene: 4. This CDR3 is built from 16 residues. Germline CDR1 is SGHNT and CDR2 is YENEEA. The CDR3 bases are TGTGCCAGCAGCTCGGGACTAGCGGGAGAGGCAGATACGCAGTATTTT. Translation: CASSSGLAGEADTQYF.